The text below deals with one TCR beta chain. Its antigen is as yet unknown. The data originate from a study of long-term antiretroviral therapy in people with HIV. Notes on the study in general: Adherence to ART, viral resistance and therapy changes lacked any data. Compared with controls, HIV repertoires showed narrower CDR3 length ranges. Clones showing expansion before ART dominated the repertoire at all time points.

Survey-level immunoSEQ v3.0 assays were run. Sequencing efforts were directed toward roughly 40,000-50,000 T-cell genomes per sample. Sequencing used immunoSEQ multiplex PCR; TCRdb keeps in-frame clones, though not all of them. This table has about 24,000 clones, 75% to 90% appearing once. This CDR3 comprises 15 residues. The V and J ends lost 7 bases and 4 bases respectively, with 22 bases between them. In germline, CDR1 is SQVTM, CDR2 ANQGSEA. Sequences were derived from unsorted PBMCs, sampled 0.4 years after starting antiretroviral therapy. This clonotype was obtained from a man in his fifties or sixties with HIV. The chain joins TRBV29-1 to TRBJ2-5; D is unclear. The DNA of the CDR3 is TGCAGCGCCCTAGGCCCCCTTTCGGAAAGAGAGACCCAGTACTTC. It encodes CSALGPLSERETQYF. The full variable domain, with the rest looked up from reference TRBV29-1 and TRBJ2-5, is SAVISQKPSRDICQRGTSLTIQCQVDSQVTMMFWYRQQPGQSLTLIATANQGSEATYESGFVIDKFPISRPNLTFSTLTVSNMSPEDSSIYLCSALGPLSERETQYFGPGTRLLVL.